This T cell receptor beta chain was identified in a study of vaccination and CD4 T cells after COVID-19. Study as a whole: The cells in question were stimulated using overlapping spike peptides derived from SARS-CoV-2, HCoV-NL63, HCoV-OC43 and HCoV-229E.

Treatment indicated: roughly 11-day PBMC culture with coronavirus spike peptide pools or control peptides (ViraFEST assay). The Oncomine TCR Beta short-read assay sequenced DNA from cultured CD4+ T cells. MiXCR, applied by TCRdb to the PCR reads, yields one record per CDR3 protein. The sample holds roughly 22,000 distinct CDR3 sequences, about 60% seen once. With regard to this clonotype: Its antigen is as yet unknown.

The germline V gene encodes CDR1 MNHNS and CDR2 SASEGT. The V gene lost 6 bases and the J gene lost 5 bases, with 11 bases spanning the gap. This CDR3 spans 13 amino acids. The sequence was collected from a human donor who had recovered from COVID-19. This chain joins TRBV6-1 and TRBJ2-1, with a possible D match to TRBD1 (5 bases). The sequenced sample consisted of CD4+ T cells from blood, cultured in vitro. CDR3: CASRIWGDNEQFF. In DNA form, the CDR3 reads TGTGCCAGCAGGATCTGGGGCGACAATGAGCAGTTCTTC.